This TCR beta chain was sequenced during a study of vaccination and CD4 T cells after COVID-19. About the study: Recovered patients in the cohort numbered six men and four women, two of them Hispanic.

This clonotype appeared a few times. Antigen specificity is unknown. Cultured CD4+ T-cell DNA underwent Oncomine TCR Beta short-read sequencing. It was cultured CD4+ T cells from which genomic DNA was extracted. Each CDR3 protein gets one entry after TCRdb re-called the PCR reads with MiXCR. The sample carries about 9,500 distinct CDR3 sequences, more than 30% recorded once. Trimming shortened V by 1 base and J by 5 bases, and 23 bases separated the two germline ends. The V gene's germline CDR1 is DFQATT and CDR2 SNEGSKA (reference sequence). CDR3 length: 17 amino acids. Treatment described: 10-day PBMC culture with coronavirus spike peptide pools or control peptides (ViraFEST assay). According to the study, CD4+ T cells from the unexposed donor were gathered ahead of the COVID-19 pandemic (2011-2018).

What was sequenced was CD4+ T cells from blood, cultured in vitro. This TCR was sampled from a human donor in good health. The gene calls are TRBV20-1 and TRBJ2-5; TRBD2 might be the D (6 bases). Here the CDR3 reads CSARAAHPRGGGETQYF. In DNA, the CDR3 is TGCAGTGCTAGAGCCGCCCACCCTAGGGGTGGGGGGGAGACCCAGTACTTC.